This T cell receptor beta chain was observed in a study of monozygotic twins with inflammatory bowel disease. General study results and limits: Findings did not support one strong IBD-associated signal or clonotype. Diversity of TCRbeta measured by inverse Simpson was lower in IBD patients than in healthy co-twins.

The CDR3 is 13 residues long. From germline, CDR1 is DFQATT and CDR2 SNEGSKA (reference sequence). To note about this clonotype: Its antigen is still unknown.

Eight separate reactions per sample yielded the cDNA. Using the 5' RACE reads, TCRdb records one entry per CDR3 protein without DNA. The sample includes over 200,000 distinct CDR3 sequences. This TCR derives from a human donor with ulcerative colitis or Crohn's disease, or a healthy co-twin of an affected twin (not recorded which). Input material: blood. This chain uses TRBV20-1 with TRBJ1-2; the TCRdb D gene call, TRBD1, has no DNA to confirm it. CDR3 sequence reads: CSARDPGNYGYTF.